One and the same sample provided the 15 T cell receptor beta chains below, sequenced in a study of shared clonotypes between healthy human individuals. Profiled with immunoSEQ multiplex PCR; TCRdb holds only in-frame clones, not every one. The table records a few million clones, 90% to 95% of them present only once. Specimen: naive CD4+ T cells sorted from blood. This sample's subset: CD45RA+ positively selected. The receptors come from a man aged 18 to 29 in good health.

The V call is TRBV7-6, the J call TRBJ2-7, with TRBD2 as a possible D gene (5 bases). V was shortened by 6 bases and J by 1 base, with 13 bases between the two germline ends. This CDR3 has 14 amino acids. The germline V gene encodes CDR1 SGHVS and CDR2 FNYEAQ. The CDR3 region is CASSQQTSSYEQYF. In DNA form, the CDR3 reads TGTGCCAGCAGTCAACAAACTAGTTCCTACGAGCAGTACTTC.

The gene calls are TRBV9 and TRBJ1-4, with TRBD1 matching 9 bases. Germline V gene lookup returns CDR1 SGDLS and CDR2 YYNGEE. The CDR3 is made up of 19 amino acids. With V trimmed by 0 bases and J by 0 bases, 9 bases remained unmatched. This CDR3 is CASSVGGTGIHTTNEKLFF. In DNA, the CDR3 is TGTGCCAGCAGCGTAGGTGGGACAGGGATACATACAACTAATGAAAAACTGTTTTTT.

The genes are TRBV30 and TRBJ1-4; 8 bases are a match to TRBD1. Germline loops: CDR1 GTSNPN, CDR2 SVGIG (reference sequence). V gave up 7 bases and J gave up 8 bases; unmatched junction bases: 9. This CDR3 is built from 13 residues. CDR3 amino acids: CASRGRGQEKLFF. Here the CDR3 DNA reads TGTGCCTCCAGGGGCAGGGGGCAAGAAAAACTGTTTTTT.

This rearrangement joins TRBV19 to TRBJ2-3; D may be TRBD2 (5 bases). Trimming removed 1 base at V and 3 bases at J, with 17 bases between. CDR3 size: 17 residues. CDR1 is LNHDA and CDR2 is SQIVND in the germline V gene (reference sequence). CDR3: CASSIGWAADETDTQYF. The DNA of the CDR3 is TGTGCCAGTAGTATAGGGTGGGCAGCGGATGAGACAGATACGCAGTATTTT.

V and J are TRBV28 and TRBJ1-4, with TRBD1 matching over 10 bases. After removal of 6 bases from V and 7 bases from J, the junction contained 11 bases not matched to a gene. Germline CDR1 and CDR2: MDHEN and SYDVKM. CDR3 length: 16 amino acids. In nucleotides, the CDR3 is TGTGCCAGCAGCCGCGGACAGGGGGAATCGGGTGAAAAACTGTTTTTT. It encodes CASSRGQGESGEKLFF.

The gene calls are TRBV20-1 and TRBJ1-4; D gene unclear. The germline V gene encodes CDR1 DFQATT and CDR2 SNEGSKA (reference sequence). Trimming shortened V by 6 bases and J by 6 bases, and 5 bases separated the two germline ends. This CDR3 spans 10 amino acids. The chain's CDR3 is CSAEYEKLFF. The DNA for the CDR3 is TGCAGTGCCGAGTATGAAAAACTGTTTTTT.

The chain recombines TRBV28 with TRBJ1-3, with D unresolved. CDR3 length: 16 amino acids. CDR1 is MDHEN, CDR2 SYDVKM, per germline. Trimming left V 4 bases short and J 3 bases short, with 16 bases between. The CDR3 is CASSSPDFGVGNTIYF. CDR3 nucleotide sequence: TGTGCCAGCAGTTCCCCTGACTTCGGGGTTGGAAACACCATATATTTT.

V and J are TRBV4-1 and TRBJ2-7; tentative D call: TRBD1 (6 bases). The germline CDR1 and CDR2 sequences are MGHRA and YSYEKL. Trimming took off 1 base at V and 9 bases at J, with 16 bases between the two ends. The CDR3 has 14 amino acids. This CDR3 reads CASSQVQGIGRQYF. CDR3 sequence (DNA): TGCGCCAGCAGCCAAGTACAGGGCATAGGTAGGCAGTACTTC.

The CDR3 loop reads CASSRRDNEQFF. In nucleotides, the CDR3 is TGTGCCAGCAGCCGACGGGACAATGAGCAGTTCTTC. The rearrangement uses TRBV7-9 and TRBJ2-1; no firm D call. The V gene's germline CDR1 is SEHNR and CDR2 FQNEAQ (reference sequence). The germline V and J ends were trimmed by 5 bases and 5 bases, with 7 bases remaining between them. The CDR3 loop spans 12 amino acids.

The J gene is TRBJ2-1, the V gene TRBV2; possibly TRBD1 or TRBD2 for D (5 bases each). V lost 8 bases to trimming and J lost 5 bases, with 19 bases between them. Germline CDR1 reads SNHLY; CDR2 reads FYNNEI. This CDR3 contains 15 residues. CDR3 sequence reads: CASGGRQGVNNEQFF. CDR3 sequence (DNA): TGTGCCAGCGGGGGACGGCAAGGTGTTAACAATGAGCAGTTCTTC.

The gene calls are TRBV4-1 and TRBJ2-2; the match to TRBD1 covers 10 bases. Germline lookup yields CDR1 MGHRA and CDR2 YSYEKL. The CDR3 spans 16 residues. J gave up 3 bases and V 6 bases, and 7 bases lay outside the gene matches. In DNA, the CDR3 is TGCGCCAGCAGGCCTCCGGGACAGGGGTACACCGGGGAGCTGTTTTTT. This gives the protein CASRPPGQGYTGELFF.

The chain recombines TRBV5-1 with TRBJ2-3, with D uncertain. The CDR3 covers 16 residues. Deletions cut 1 base from V and 4 bases from J, with 16 bases between. In germline, CDR1 is SGHRS, CDR2 YFSETQ. The CDR3 DNA reads as TGCGCCAGCAGCTTGCCCGGGTCCTCGACTGCAGATACGCAGTATTTT. It encodes CASSLPGSSTADTQYF.

Note on this clone: The sample holds other DNA sequences that translate to the same CDR3. CDR3 nucleotide sequence: TGTGCCAGCTCTGACCCCTACGAGCAGTACTTC. Residues: CASSDPYEQYF. The chain uses TRBV18 and TRBJ2-7; D remains unclear. The germline V and J ends were trimmed by 6 bases and 2 bases, with 5 bases remaining between them. The germline V gene has CDR1 KGHSH and CDR2 LQKENI. CDR3 size: 11 residues.

The chain has TRBV5-6 and TRBJ2-7; TRBD2 agrees at 11 bases. With V trimmed by 5 bases and J by 5 bases, 12 bases remained unmatched. Germline CDR1 and CDR2: SGHDT and YYEEEE. CDR3 length: 16 residues. The CDR3 sequence is CASRSGTSGRQDEQYF. The CDR3 region has the DNA TGTGCCAGCAGATCGGGGACTAGCGGCCGCCAGGACGAGCAGTACTTC.

As for this clone: In the same sample, other DNA sequences code for this CDR3. The chain combines TRBV6-1 with TRBJ1-5; D unresolved. The CDR3 totals 12 residues. Germline V gene lookup returns CDR1 MNHNS and CDR2 SASEGT. Between the trimmed V and J ends, which lost 4 bases and 4 bases, there was a span of 5 bases. The CDR3 DNA reads TGTGCCAGCAGTGGCGGAAATCAGCCCCAGCATTTT. This sequence encodes CASSGGNQPQHF.